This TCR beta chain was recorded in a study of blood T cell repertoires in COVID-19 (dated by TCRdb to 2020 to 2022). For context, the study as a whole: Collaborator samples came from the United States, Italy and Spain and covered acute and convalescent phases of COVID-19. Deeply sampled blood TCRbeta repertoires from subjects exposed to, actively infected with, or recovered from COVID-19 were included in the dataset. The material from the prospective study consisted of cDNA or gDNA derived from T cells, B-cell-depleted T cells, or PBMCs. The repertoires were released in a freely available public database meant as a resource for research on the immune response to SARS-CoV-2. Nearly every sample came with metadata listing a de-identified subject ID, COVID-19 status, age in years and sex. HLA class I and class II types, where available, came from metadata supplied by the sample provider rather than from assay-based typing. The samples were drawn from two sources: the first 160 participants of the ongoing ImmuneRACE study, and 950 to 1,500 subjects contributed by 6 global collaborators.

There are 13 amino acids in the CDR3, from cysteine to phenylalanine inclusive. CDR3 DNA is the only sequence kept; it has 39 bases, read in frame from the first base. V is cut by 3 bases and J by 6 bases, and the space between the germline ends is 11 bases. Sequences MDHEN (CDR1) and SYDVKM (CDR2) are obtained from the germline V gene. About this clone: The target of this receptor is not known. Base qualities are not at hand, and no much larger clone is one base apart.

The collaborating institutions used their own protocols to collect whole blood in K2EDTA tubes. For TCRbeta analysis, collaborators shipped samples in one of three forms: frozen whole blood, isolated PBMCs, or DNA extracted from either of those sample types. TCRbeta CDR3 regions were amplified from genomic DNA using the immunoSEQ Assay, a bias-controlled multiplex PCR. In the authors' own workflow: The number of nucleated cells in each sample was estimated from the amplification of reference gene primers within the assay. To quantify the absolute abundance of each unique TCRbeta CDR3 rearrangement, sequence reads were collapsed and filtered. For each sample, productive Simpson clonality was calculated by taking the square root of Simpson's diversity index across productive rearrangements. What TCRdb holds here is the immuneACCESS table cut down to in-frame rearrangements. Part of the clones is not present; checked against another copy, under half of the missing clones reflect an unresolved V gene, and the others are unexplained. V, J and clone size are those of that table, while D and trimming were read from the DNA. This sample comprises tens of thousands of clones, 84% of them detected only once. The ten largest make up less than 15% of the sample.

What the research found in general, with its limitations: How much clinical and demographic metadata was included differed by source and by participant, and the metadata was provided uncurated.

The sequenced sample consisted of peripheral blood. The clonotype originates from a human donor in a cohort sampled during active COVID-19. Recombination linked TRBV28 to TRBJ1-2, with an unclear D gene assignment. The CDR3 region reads CASSLEEDNGYTF. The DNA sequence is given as TGTGCCAGCAGTTTGGAGGAAGATAATGGCTACACCTTC.